The sequence of this T cell receptor (beta chain) was determined in a study of neurological immune-mediated disorders. This clonotype was counted ten times or more. V lost 2 bases and J 5 bases, leaving 12 bases between the germline ends. The length of the CDR3 is 14 residues. TCRdb called the 5' RACE reads again in MiXCR, with one record for every CDR3 protein. The sample lists more than 45,000 distinct CDR3 sequences; about 2.5% were seen once. The V and J genes are TRBV12-3 or TRBV12-4 and TRBJ2-5; D not certain. The origin of this receptor is a man in his fifties with multiple sclerosis. The material sequenced was PBMCs. This chain's CDR3 is CASSLRAHGETQYF. In DNA form, the CDR3 reads TGTGCCAGCAGTTTACGTGCCCATGGGGAGACCCAGTACTTC.